Following are 21 T cell receptor beta chains from one sample sequenced in a study of tumor-infiltrating lymphocytes in oesophageal squamous cell carcinoma. TCRdb reprocessed the PCR reads via MiXCR and lists one record per CDR3 protein. The data contain about 20,000 distinct CDR3 sequences, about 39% of them singletons. The sequenced material came from normal esophageal tissue next to the tumor. All receptors derive from a female donor with esophageal squamous cell carcinoma.

Points on this clonotype: Relative to the germline gene, one junction end is altered; a read error may explain this. CDR3 bases: TGTGCCAGCAGTTTTAGGGGGTTCTTCTCACCCCTCCACTTC. It encodes CASSFRGFFSPLHF. J is TRBJ2-7 and V is TRBV12-3 or TRBV12-4; D may be TRBD1 (6 bases). The CDR3 is 14 residues long.

The rearrangement uses TRBV9 and TRBJ2-5; 11 bases agree with TRBD1. The closer fit of TRBJ2-1 to the DNA end suggests the J call may be wrong. CDR1 and CDR2 (germline): SGDLS, YYNGEE. This CDR3 contains 16 residues. The CDR3 DNA reads as TGTGCCAGCAGCGTTCTAAGGACAGGGGGCAGGGATGAGCAGTTCTTC. It is translated as CASSVLRTGGRDEQFF.

At least ten counts were recorded for this clonotype. The chain recombines TRBV10-2 with TRBJ1-2, with 7 bases fitting TRBD1. V was clipped by 3 bases and J by 5 bases; unmatched bases: 6. Germline V gene data show CDR1 as WSHSY and CDR2 as SAAADI. The CDR3 contains 14 residues. The CDR3: CASSDLGTEYGYTF. In nucleotides, the CDR3 is TGCGCCAGCAGTGATCTAGGGACAGAGTATGGCTACACCTTC.

Of note for this clonotype: Mismatch with germline at one junction end may stem from a read error. The chain carries TRBV7-9 and TRBJ2-5; D uncertain. CDR3 length: 14 residues. The germline V gene encodes CDR1 SEHNR and CDR2 FQNEAQ (reference sequence). The chain's CDR3 is CASSPTTTADTQYF. The CDR3, as DNA: TGTGCTAGCAGCCCGACCACGACCGCAGATACGCAGTACTTC. Drawing the rest from reference TRBV7-9 and TRBJ2-5, the complete variable domain is DTGVSQNPRHKITKRGQNVTFRCDPISEHNRLYWYRQTLGQGPEFLTYFQNEAQLEKSRLLSDRFSAERPKGSFSTLEIQRTEQGDSAMYLCASSPTTTADTQYFGPGTRLLVL.

This clonotype occurred many times. J is TRBJ2-5 and V is TRBV28, with 7 bases matching TRBD2. There are 14 residues in the CDR3. Losses at the gene ends were 3 bases for V and 6 bases for J; bases not matched to a gene: 7. Looked up from germline, CDR1 is MDHEN and CDR2 is SYDVKM. The CDR3 DNA follows: TGTGCCAGCAGTTTGGGGGGGGAACCACAGACCCAGTACTTC. Protein product: CASSLGGEPQTQYF.

This clonotype is judged medium-sized. Germline is not matched at one junction end, which may reflect a read error. This sequence joins TRBV7-9 and TRBJ2-5, with 7 bases that match TRBD1. CDR3 length: 16 residues. Germline loops: CDR1 SEHNR, CDR2 FQNEAQ (reference sequence). The CDR3 DNA follows: TGTGCCAGCAGCTCACTTAGACAGGGTCCAAATTCACCCCTCCACTTC. Its protein product is CASSSLRQGPNSPLHF.

This clonotype was counted once. The chain links TRBV6-2 or TRBV6-3 to TRBJ1-2; D remains ambiguous. The CDR3 has 14 amino acids. The ends were cut back, 5 bases at V and 2 bases at J, with 12 bases in the middle. Germline CDR1 MNHEY, CDR2 SVGEGT. The CDR3 nucleotides read TGTGCCAGCAGTACGACAAGGGCAAACTATGGCTACACCTTC. This encodes CASSTTRANYGYTF.

The V gene is TRBV7-9, the J gene TRBJ2-5, with TRBD2 identical over 12 bases. The CDR3 spans 15 residues. Germline CDR1 is SEHNR and CDR2 is FQNEAQ (reference sequence). With 4 bases clipped from V and 5 bases from J, the junction kept 5 bases outside the gene matches. CDR3 loop: CASSSGLAGRETQYF. In DNA, the CDR3 is TGTGCCAGCAGCTCAGGACTAGCGGGACGGGAGACCCAGTACTTC.

The rearrangement uses TRBV24-1 and TRBJ2-1; 8 bases match TRBD1. Germline lookup yields CDR1 KGHDR and CDR2 SFDVKD. The CDR3 spans 17 residues. V was clipped by 7 bases and J by 5 bases; unmatched bases: 15. CDR3 coding DNA: TGTGCCACCAGCTCGGTTACGACAGGGGATGGGGACAATGAGCAGTTCTTC. Translation gives CATSSVTTGDGDNEQFF.

On this clonotype: This is likely a read error, given that the CDR3 carries no conserved phenylalanine or tryptophan at its end. The DNA is omitted, as the CDR3 cannot be located on it reliably, and the CDR3 follows TCRdb's listing. The chain recombines TRBV11-3 with TRBJ2-3; the table calls TRBD2, which could not be checked here. CDR1 and CDR2 (germline): SGHNT, YENEEA. 17 amino acids form the CDR3, both terminal residues included. The CDR3 is CASSLSSGGASEQFFGP.

CDR3 DNA sequence: TGTGCCTGGAGCCTAAACGCGTTAGAAGAGACCCAGTACTTC. This gives the protein CAWSLNALEETQYF. This chain joins TRBV30 and TRBJ2-5; no reliable D call. The CDR3 loop spans 14 amino acids. V lost 3 bases and J 3 bases, leaving 14 bases between the germline ends. CDR1 is GTSNPN, CDR2 SVGIG, per germline (reference sequence).

Comments on this clonotype: Without the conserved terminal phenylalanine or tryptophan, this CDR3 likely stems from a read error. The limits of the CDR3 on the DNA are not certain, so only TCRdb's listed CDR3 is given. This chain joins TRBV18 and TRBJ2-5; the table's D call of TRBD2 was not tested on the DNA. Germline V lookup: CDR1 KGHSH, CDR2 LQKENI. Termini included, the CDR3 measures 15 amino acids. CDR3 loop: CASSPGLREGYTFGS.

Turning to this clonotype: Germline and junction disagree at one end, which may indicate a read error. The V gene is TRBV7-3, the J gene TRBJ1-6, with D maybe TRBD1 (6 bases). Germline CDR1 and CDR2: SGHTA and FQGTGA. The CDR3 has 14 amino acids. Written as DNA, the CDR3 is TGTGCCGGCAGCTCAACGACAGGCCCCTACGAGCAGTACTTT. This sequence encodes CAGSSTTGPYEQYF.

This clonotype occurred a few times. The rearrangement links TRBV19 to TRBJ2-5, with 9 positions matching TRBD1. Germline CDR1 and CDR2: LNHDA and SQIVND (reference sequence). V shed 2 bases, J shed 4 bases, and the junction held 8 bases outside the gene matches. CDR3 length: 16 residues. CDR3 coding DNA: TGTGCCAGTAGTATATCTCCGGGACAGGGTTTAGAGACCCAGTACTTC. This codes for CASSISPGQGLETQYF.

V and J are TRBV7-2 and TRBJ2-7, with D possibly being TRBD1 (5 bases). With the DNA end fitting TRBJ2-5 better, the J assignment may be wrong. Germline V gene data show CDR1 as SGHTA and CDR2 as FQGNSA. This CDR3 is 15 amino acids long. CDR3 residues: CASSTHLSQGETQYF. Written as DNA, the CDR3 is TGTGCCAGCAGCACCCATCTCTCCCAGGGAGAGACCCAGTACTTC.

This chain connects TRBV7-6 to TRBJ2-4; D gene unclear. The J call may be incorrect, as the DNA end agrees better with TRBJ2-1. The CDR3 contains 13 residues. Germline V CDR1 and CDR2: SGHVS, FNYEAQ. The CDR3 is CASSWLVSNEQFF. CDR3 nucleotides: TGTGCCAGCAGCTGGCTAGTTAGTAATGAGCAGTTCTTC.

V is TRBV11-2 and J is TRBJ2-5; weak D call: TRBD1 (5 bases). TRBJ2-6 explains the end of the DNA better; the J call may be wrong. Per germline, CDR1 SGHAT and CDR2 FQNNGV. The CDR3 loop spans 16 amino acids. In DNA form, the CDR3 reads TGTGCCAGCAGCGCCAGGGTTAAGGCTGGGGCCAACGTCCTGACTTTC. Translating it yields CASSARVKAGANVLTF.

The CDR3 region has the DNA TGCAGTGCTAGAGACGCCGGAGCGGGGGGGTACAATGAGCAGTTCTTC. It specifies CSARDAGAGGYNEQFF. This chain connects TRBV20-1 to TRBJ2-1; 10 positions match TRBD2. Germline V gene data show CDR1 as DFQATT and CDR2 as SNEGSKA (reference sequence). The V and J ends lost 0 bases and 4 bases, in that order; junction bases with no gene match: 6. CDR3 length equals 16 residues.

This clonotype is labeled medium-sized (0.01 to 0.1%). The rearrangement uses TRBV7-4 and TRBJ1-2; 7 bases map to TRBD1. CDR1 and CDR2 from the germline V gene are SGHVT and SQSDAQ. This CDR3 region has 15 residues. The ends lost 5 bases at V and 8 bases at J; junction bases unmatched: 14. CDR3 loop: CASSPRGGQVEGYTF. DNA of the CDR3: TGTGCCAGCAGCCCCCGAGGAGGACAGGTGGAAGGCTACACCTTC.

This clonotype occurred many times. The J gene is TRBJ1-2, the V gene TRBV10-3; D not certain. The CDR3 spans 13 residues. Per the germline V gene, CDR1 is ENHRY and CDR2 is SYGVKD. V was cut by 3 bases and J by 8 bases, with 13 bases left in between. The CDR3 bases are TGTGCCATCAGTGAAGGATCAACCACCGGCTACACCTTC. Translation gives CAISEGSTTGYTF.

This chain uses TRBV7-6 with TRBJ2-1; no firm D call. CDR1 is SGHVS, CDR2 FNYEAQ, per germline. Trimming removed 0 bases from V and 1 base from J, with 7 bases in between. This CDR3 comprises 15 residues. The CDR3 sequence: CASSLAAESYNEQFF. The CDR3 region has the DNA TGTGCCAGCAGCTTAGCGGCGGAATCCTACAATGAGCAGTTCTTC.